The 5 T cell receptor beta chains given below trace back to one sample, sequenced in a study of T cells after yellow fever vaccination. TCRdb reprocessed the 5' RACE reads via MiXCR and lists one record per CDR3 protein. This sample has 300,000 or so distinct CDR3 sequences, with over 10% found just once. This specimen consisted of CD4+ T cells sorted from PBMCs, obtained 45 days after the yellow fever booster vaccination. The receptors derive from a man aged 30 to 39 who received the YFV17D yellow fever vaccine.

The CDR3: CSARVVGRAQETQYF. Written as DNA, the CDR3 is TGCAGTGCTAGAGTAGTCGGGAGGGCCCAAGAGACCCAGTACTTC. V and J are TRBV20-1 and TRBJ2-5, with 8 bases fitting TRBD2. The CDR3 extends over 15 amino acids. Germline V CDR1 and CDR2: DFQATT, SNEGSKA (reference sequence). V shed 1 base and J 1 base; nucleotides not matched to a gene: 5.

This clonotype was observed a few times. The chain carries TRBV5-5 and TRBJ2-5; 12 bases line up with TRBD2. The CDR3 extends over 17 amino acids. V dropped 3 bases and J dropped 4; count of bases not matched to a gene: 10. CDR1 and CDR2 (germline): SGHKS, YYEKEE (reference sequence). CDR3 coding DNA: TGTGCCAGCAGCTCAGGACTAGCGGGACCCAAGGGAGAGACCCAGTACTTC. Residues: CASSSGLAGPKGETQYF.

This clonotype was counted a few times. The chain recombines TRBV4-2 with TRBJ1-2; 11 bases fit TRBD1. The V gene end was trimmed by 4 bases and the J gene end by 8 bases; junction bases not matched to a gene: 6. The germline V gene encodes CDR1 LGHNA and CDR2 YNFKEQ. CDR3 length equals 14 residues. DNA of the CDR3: TGTGCCAGCAGCCTGGGGACAGGGGGATTCGGCTACACCTTC. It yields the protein CASSLGTGGFGYTF.

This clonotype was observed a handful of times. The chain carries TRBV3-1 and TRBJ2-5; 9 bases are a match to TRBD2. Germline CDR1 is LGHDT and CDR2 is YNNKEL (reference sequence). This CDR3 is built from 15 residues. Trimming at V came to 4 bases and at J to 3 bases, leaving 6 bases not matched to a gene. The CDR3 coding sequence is TGTGCCAGCAGCCTACCGGGACTAGCAGAAGAGACCCAGTACTTC. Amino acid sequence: CASSLPGLAEETQYF.

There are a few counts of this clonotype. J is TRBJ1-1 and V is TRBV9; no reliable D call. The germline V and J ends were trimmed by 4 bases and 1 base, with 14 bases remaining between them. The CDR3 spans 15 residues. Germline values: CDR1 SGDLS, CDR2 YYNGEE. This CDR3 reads CASSPRELGNTEAFF. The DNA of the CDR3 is TGTGCCAGCAGCCCCCGGGAATTGGGGAACACTGAAGCTTTCTTT.